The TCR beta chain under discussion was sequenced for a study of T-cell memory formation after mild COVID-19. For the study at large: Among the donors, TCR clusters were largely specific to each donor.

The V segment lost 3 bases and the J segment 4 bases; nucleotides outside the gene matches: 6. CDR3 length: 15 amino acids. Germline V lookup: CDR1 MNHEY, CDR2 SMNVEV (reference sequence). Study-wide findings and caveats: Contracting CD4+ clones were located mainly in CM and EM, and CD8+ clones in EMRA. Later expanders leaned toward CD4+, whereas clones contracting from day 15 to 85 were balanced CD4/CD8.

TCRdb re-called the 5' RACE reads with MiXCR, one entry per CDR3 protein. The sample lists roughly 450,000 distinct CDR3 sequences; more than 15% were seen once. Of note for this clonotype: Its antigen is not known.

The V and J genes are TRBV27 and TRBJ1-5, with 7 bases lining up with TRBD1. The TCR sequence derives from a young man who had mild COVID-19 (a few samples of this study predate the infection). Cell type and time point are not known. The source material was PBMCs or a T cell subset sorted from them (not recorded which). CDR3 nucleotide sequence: TGTGCCAGCAGTTTCTCTGGGACAGAGAATCAGCCCCAGCATTTT. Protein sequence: CASSFSGTENQPQHF.